The source of this T cell receptor (beta chain) is a study of control samples from healthy donors and cancer patients (dated by TCRdb to 2018 to 2020). Library generation was performed with the immunoSEQ multiplex PCR assay. TCRdb holds this immuneACCESS table with in-frame rearrangements only. Some clones are missing; in checked studies, unresolved V genes explain under half, and the rest has no known cause. The sample yields around 95,000 clones; over 80% were counted once. Approximately 19% of the sample comes from the top ten. Points on this clone: Which antigen it targets is not known. No per-base quality is available; no much larger clone lies one base away.

Looking up the germline V gene yields CDR1 KGHSH and CDR2 LQKENI. The CDR3 covers 15 residues, taking in both the cysteine and the phenylalanine. The entry retains the CDR3 DNA only, 45 bases that are in frame from base 1. V and J are trimmed by 3 bases and 7 bases, and the gene matches miss 9 bases of the junction. Material: blood. The V gene is TRBV18 and the J gene is TRBJ2-3; 8 bases in between match TRBD2. The TCR was taken from a man aged 25 to 45 in good health. CDR3 reads: CASSPGGGLLNTQYF. The base sequence is TGTGCCAGCTCACCGGGCGGGGGGCTTCTGAATACGCAGTATTTT.